This T cell receptor (beta chain) comes out of a study of blood T cell repertoires in COVID-19. CDR3 length: 14 residues. The ends lost 4 bases at V and 2 bases at J; junction bases unmatched: 4. Germline V gene data show CDR1 as MGHRA and CDR2 as YSYEKL. Libraries were prepared by immunoSEQ multiplex PCR; TCRdb keeps only in-frame clonotypes and omits some of them. The sample has 250,000 to 300,000 clones, approximately 87% seen once. This chain connects TRBV4-1 to TRBJ1-1, with 7 bases aligning to TRBD1. The TCR was taken from a man aged 60-69 years who had recovered from COVID-19. What was sequenced was peripheral blood. The CDR3, as DNA: TGCGCCAGCAGCCCAGGGGGGAGTAACACTGAAGCTTTCTTT. As protein: CASSPGGSNTEAFF.